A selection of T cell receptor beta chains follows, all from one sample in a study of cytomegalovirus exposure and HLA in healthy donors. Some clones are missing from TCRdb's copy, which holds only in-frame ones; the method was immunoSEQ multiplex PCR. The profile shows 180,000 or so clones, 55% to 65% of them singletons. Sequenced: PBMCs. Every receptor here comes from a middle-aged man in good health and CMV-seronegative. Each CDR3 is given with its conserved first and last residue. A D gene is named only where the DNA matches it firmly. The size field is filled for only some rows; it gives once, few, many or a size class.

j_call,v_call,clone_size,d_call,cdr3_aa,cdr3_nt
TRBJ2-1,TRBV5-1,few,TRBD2,CASSQEAGGWNEQFF,TGCGCCAGCAGCCAAGAAGCGGGAGGGTGGAATGAGCAGTTCTTC
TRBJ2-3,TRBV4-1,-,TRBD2,CASSRAPGTRFRTDTQYF,TGCGCCAGCAGCCGAGCCCCCGGGACTAGATTTCGCACAGATACGCAGTATTTT
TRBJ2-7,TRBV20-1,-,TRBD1,CSAQDRVEQYF,TGCAGTGCTCAGGACAGGGTCGAGCAGTACTTC
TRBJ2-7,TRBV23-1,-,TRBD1,CASSHPGQLRTYEQYF,TGCGCCAGCAGTCACCCGGGACAGCTTCGAACCTACGAGCAGTACTTC
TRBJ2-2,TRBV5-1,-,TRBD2,CASSLGSSGNTGELFF,TGCGCCAGCAGCTTGGGGTCTAGCGGGAACACCGGGGAGCTGTTTTTT
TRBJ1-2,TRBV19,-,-,CASSIPGDHYGYTF,TGTGCCAGTAGTATCCCCGGGGATCATTATGGCTACACCTTC
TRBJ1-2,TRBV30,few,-,CAWSSRYGYTF,TGTGCCTGGAGTTCTCGCTATGGCTACACCTTC
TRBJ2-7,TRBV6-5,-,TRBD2,CASSFLAGSNLNEQYF,TGTGCCAGCAGTTTTCTAGCGGGGTCCAATCTCAACGAGCAGTACTTC
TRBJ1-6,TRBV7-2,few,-,CASSLLVGDGSPLHF,TGTGCCAGCAGCTTATTGGTAGGGGATGGGTCACCCCTCCACTTT
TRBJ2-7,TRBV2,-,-,CASTPGLPPYEQYF,TGTGCCAGCACCCCGGGACTCCCCCCTTACGAGCAGTACTTC
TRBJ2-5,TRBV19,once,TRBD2,CASSTGGLKTQYF,TGTGCCAGTAGTACGGGGGGGTTGAAGACCCAGTACTTC
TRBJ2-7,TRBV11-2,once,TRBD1,CASSLTPGTGDNEQYF,TGTGCCAGCAGCTTAACTCCCGGGACAGGGGACAACGAGCAGTACTTC
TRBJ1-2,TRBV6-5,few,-,CASRNRDKSYGYTF,TGTGCCAGCAGGAACAGGGACAAGAGCTATGGCTACACCTTC
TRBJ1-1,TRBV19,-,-,CASTQISVRQSEAFF,TGTGCCAGTACCCAGATCTCGGTGAGACAGAGTGAAGCTTTCTTT
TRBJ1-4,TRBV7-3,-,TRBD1,CASSLRGRAPNEKLFF,TGTGCCAGCAGCCTTAGGGGGCGGGCCCCTAATGAAAAACTGTTTTTT
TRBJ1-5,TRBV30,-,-,CAWSYGGNNQPQHF,TGTGCCTGGAGCTACGGGGGGAACAATCAGCCCCAGCATTTT
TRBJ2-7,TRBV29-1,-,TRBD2,CSVFFGRSSYEQYF,TGCAGCGTTTTTTTCGGGAGGAGCTCCTACGAGCAGTACTTC
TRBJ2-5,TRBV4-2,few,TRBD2,CASSQRGLAGVKETQYF,TGTGCCAGCAGCCAGAGGGGACTAGCGGGAGTTAAAGAGACCCAGTACTTC
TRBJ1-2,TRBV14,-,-,CASSQGAGLSRRNGYTF,TGTGCCAGCAGCCAAGGCGCGGGATTATCTAGGAGGAATGGCTACACCTTC
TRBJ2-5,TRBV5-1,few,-,CASSLTEETQYF,TGCGCCAGCAGCCTAACTGAAGAGACCCAGTACTTC
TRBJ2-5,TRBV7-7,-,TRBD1,CASSSGTGGETQYF,TGTGCCAGCAGCTCTGGGACAGGGGGAGAGACCCAGTACTTC
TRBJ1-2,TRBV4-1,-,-,CASSSRQSNYGYTF,TGCGCCAGCAGCTCCCGACAGTCTAACTATGGCTACACCTTC
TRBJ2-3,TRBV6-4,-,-,CASRRERSTDTQYF,TGCGCCAGCAGACGGGAGCGAAGCACAGATACGCAGTATTTT
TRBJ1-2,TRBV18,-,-,CASSLRGQGTYGYTF,TGTGCCAGCTCACTCCGCGGGCAGGGGACCTATGGCTACACCTTC
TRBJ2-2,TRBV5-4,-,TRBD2,CASNPGTSGGNTGELFF,TGTGCCAGCAACCCAGGGACTAGCGGGGGGAACACCGGGGAGCTGTTTTTT
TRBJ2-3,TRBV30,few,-,CAWSVLSGSTDTQYF,TGTGCCTGGAGTGTACTCAGCGGAAGCACAGATACGCAGTATTTT
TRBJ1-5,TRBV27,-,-,CASSLRSGSQPQHF,TGTGCCAGCAGTTTAAGGTCGGGAAGTCAGCCCCAGCATTTT
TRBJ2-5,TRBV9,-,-,CASSEGRTVRETQYF,TGTGCCAGCAGCGAGGGGAGGACGGTGAGGGAGACCCAGTACTTC
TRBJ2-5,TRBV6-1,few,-,CASSKDPRPGETQYF,TGTGCCAGCAGCAAAGACCCCCGCCCAGGAGAGACCCAGTACTTC
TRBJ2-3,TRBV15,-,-,CATSNGFGADTQYF,TGTGCCACCAGCAATGGGTTCGGGGCAGATACGCAGTATTTT
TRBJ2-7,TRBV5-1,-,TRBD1,CASSLAGTVLSLYGQYF,TGCGCCAGCAGCTTGGCCGGGACAGTCCTTTCCCTTTACGGGCAGTACTTC
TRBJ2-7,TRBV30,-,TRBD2,CAWGSWLAGGPSYEQYF,TGTGCCTGGGGGTCTTGGCTAGCGGGGGGGCCGTCCTACGAGCAGTACTTC
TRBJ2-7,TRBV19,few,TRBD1,CASSGGQVGEQYF,TGTGCCAGTAGTGGGGGACAGGTCGGCGAGCAGTACTTC
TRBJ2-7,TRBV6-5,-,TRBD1,CASRSTGTGAYEQYF,TGTGCCAGCAGATCCACCGGGACAGGGGCCTACGAGCAGTACTTC
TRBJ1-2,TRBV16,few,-,CASSQGGGGLNYGYTF,TGTGCCAGCAGCCAAGGAGGCGGGGGGCTTAACTATGGCTACACCTTC
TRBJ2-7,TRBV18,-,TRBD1,CASSPGTGYEQYF,TGTGCCAGCTCACCTGGGACAGGCTACGAGCAGTACTTC
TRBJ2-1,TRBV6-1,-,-,CAEGIGVGNGQFF,TGTGCCGAAGGGATAGGGGTTGGCAATGGGCAGTTCTTC
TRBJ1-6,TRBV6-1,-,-,CASSESRGSGSPLHF,TGTGCCAGCAGTGAAAGTCGGGGGTCAGGGTCACCCCTCCACTTT
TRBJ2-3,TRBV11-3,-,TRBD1,CASSRSGTGGADTQYF,TGTGCCAGCAGCCGGTCAGGGACAGGGGGCGCAGATACGCAGTATTTT
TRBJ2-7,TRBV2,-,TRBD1,CASRQGMGEQYF,TGTGCCAGCCGACAGGGAATGGGCGAGCAGTACTTC
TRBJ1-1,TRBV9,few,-,CASSVGRAKNTEAFF,TGTGCCAGCAGCGTAGGCAGGGCAAAGAACACTGAAGCTTTCTTT
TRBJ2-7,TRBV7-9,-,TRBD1,CASSLILTGGNYEQYF,TGTGCCAGCAGCTTAATCCTGACAGGGGGCAACTACGAGCAGTACTTC
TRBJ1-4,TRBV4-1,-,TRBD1,CASSQGFRGQGRTNEKLFF,TGCGCCAGCAGCCAGGGGTTCCGGGGACAGGGGAGAACTAATGAAAAACTGTTTTTT
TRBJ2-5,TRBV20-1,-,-,CSAAAEVEQYF,TGCAGTGCCGCCGCCGAGGTGGAGCAGTACTTC
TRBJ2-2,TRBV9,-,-,CASSLATGELFF,TGTGCCAGCAGCCTAGCGACCGGGGAGCTGTTTTTT
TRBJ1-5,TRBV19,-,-,CASTPLAQGHQPQHF,TGTGCCAGTACCCCCCTCGCCCAGGGCCATCAGCCCCAGCATTTT